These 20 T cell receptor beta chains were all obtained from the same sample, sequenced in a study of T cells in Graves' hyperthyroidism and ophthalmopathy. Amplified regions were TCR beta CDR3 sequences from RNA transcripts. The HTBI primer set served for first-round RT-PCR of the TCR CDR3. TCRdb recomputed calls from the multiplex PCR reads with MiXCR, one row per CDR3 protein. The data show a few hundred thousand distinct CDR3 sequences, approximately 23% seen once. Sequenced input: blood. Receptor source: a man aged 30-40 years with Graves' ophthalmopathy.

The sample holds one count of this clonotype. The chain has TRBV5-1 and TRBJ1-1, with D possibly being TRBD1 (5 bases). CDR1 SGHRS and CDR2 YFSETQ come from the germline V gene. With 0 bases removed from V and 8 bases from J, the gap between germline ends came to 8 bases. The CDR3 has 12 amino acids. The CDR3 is CASSLDWGEAFF. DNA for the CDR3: TGCGCCAGCAGCTTGGATTGGGGGGAAGCTTTCTTT.

DNA for the CDR3: TGTGCCAGCCCCCCTGGGTTTGGACTAGCGGGAGGGGAGCAGTTCTTC. Amino acid sequence: CASPPGFGLAGGEQFF. The V gene is TRBV7-3, the J gene TRBJ2-1; 15 positions agree with TRBD2. The germline V gene has CDR1 SGHTA and CDR2 FQGTGA. The V segment lost 8 bases and the J segment 10 bases; nucleotides outside the gene matches: 12. The CDR3 length is 16 residues.

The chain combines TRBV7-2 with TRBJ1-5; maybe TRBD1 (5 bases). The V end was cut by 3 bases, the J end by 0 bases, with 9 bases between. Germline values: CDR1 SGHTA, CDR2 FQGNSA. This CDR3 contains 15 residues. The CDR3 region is CASSLGEFSNQPQHF. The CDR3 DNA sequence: TGTGCCAGCAGCTTGGGGGAGTTTAGCAATCAGCCCCAGCATTTT.

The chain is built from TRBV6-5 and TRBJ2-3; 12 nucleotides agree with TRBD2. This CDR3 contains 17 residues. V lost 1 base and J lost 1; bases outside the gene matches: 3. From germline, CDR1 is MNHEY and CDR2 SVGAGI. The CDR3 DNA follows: TGTGCCAGCAGTTACTGGGGACTAGCGGGTGGCACAGATACGCAGTATTTT. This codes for CASSYWGLAGGTDTQYF.

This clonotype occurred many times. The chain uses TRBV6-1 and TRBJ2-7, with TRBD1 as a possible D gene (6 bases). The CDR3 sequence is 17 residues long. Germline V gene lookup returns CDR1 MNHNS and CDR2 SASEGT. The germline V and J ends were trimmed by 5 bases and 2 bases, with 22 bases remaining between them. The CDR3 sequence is CASSYEQRGTRAYEQYF. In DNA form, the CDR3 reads TGTGCCAGCAGTTACGAACAAAGGGGGACCAGAGCCTACGAGCAGTACTTC.

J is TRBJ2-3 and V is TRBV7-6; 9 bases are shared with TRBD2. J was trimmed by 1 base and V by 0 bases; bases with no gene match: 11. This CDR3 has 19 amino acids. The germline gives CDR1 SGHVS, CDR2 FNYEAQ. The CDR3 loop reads CASSLAVPGGRAGTDTQYF. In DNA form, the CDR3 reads TGTGCCAGCAGCTTAGCAGTTCCAGGCGGGAGGGCCGGCACAGATACGCAGTATTTT. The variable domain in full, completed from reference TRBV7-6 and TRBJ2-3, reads GAGVSQSPRYKVTKRGQDVALRCDPISGHVSLYWYRQALGQGPEFLTYFNYEAQQDKSGLPNDRFSAERPEGSISTLTIQRTEQRDSAMYRCASSLAVPGGRAGTDTQYFGPGTRLTVL.

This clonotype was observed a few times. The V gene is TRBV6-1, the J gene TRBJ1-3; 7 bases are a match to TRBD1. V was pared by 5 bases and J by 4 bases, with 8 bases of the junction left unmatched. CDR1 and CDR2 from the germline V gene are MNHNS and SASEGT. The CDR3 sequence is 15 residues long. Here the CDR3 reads CASSPGQRRGNTIYF. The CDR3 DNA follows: TGTGCCAGCAGTCCGGGACAGCGGAGAGGAAACACCATATATTTT.

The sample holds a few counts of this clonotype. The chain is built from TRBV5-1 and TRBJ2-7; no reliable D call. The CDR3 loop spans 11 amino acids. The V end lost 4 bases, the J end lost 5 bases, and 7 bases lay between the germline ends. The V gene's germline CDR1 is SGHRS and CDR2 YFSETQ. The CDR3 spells CASSGSNEQYF. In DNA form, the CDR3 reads TGCGCCAGCAGCGGCAGTAACGAGCAGTACTTC.

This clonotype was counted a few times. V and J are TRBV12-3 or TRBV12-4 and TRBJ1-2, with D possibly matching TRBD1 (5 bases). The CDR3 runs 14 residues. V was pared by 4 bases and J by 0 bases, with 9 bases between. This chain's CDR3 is CASSWDRPNYGYTF. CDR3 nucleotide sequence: TGTGCCAGCAGTTGGGACCGACCTAACTATGGCTACACCTTC.

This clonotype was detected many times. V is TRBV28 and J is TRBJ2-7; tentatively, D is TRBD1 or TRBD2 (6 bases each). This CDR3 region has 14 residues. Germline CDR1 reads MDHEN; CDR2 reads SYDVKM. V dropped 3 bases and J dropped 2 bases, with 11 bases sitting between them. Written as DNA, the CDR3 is TGTGCCAGCAGTTTGAGGGGGGAAGCCTACGAGCAGTACTTC. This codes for CASSLRGEAYEQYF. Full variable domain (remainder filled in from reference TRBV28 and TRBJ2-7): DVKVTQSSRYLVKRTGEKVFLECVQDMDHENMFWYRQDPGLGLRLIYFSYDVKMKEKGDIPEGYSVSREKKERFSLILESASTNQTSMYLCASSLRGEAYEQYFGPGTRLTVT.

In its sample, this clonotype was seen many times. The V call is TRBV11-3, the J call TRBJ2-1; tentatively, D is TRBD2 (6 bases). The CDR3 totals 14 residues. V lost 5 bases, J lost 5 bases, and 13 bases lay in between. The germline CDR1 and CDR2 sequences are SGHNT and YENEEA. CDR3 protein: CASSLRETHNEQFF. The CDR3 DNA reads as TGTGCCAGCAGCCTCCGGGAGACCCACAATGAGCAGTTCTTC.

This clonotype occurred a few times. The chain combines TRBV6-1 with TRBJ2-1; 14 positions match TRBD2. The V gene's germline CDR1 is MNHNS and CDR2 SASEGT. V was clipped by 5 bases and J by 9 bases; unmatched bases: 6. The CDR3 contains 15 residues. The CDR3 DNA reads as TGTGCCAGCAGTTGGACTAGCGGGAGGCAAGGTGAGCAGTTCTTC. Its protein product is CASSWTSGRQGEQFF.

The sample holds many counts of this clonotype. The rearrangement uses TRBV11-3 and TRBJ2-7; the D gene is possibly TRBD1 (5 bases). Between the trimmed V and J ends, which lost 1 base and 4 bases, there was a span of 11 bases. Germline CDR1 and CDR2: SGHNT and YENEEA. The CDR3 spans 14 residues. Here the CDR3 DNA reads TGTGCCAGCAGCTTAGTCCAGGGTTGGTACGAGCAGTACTTC. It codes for CASSLVQGWYEQYF.

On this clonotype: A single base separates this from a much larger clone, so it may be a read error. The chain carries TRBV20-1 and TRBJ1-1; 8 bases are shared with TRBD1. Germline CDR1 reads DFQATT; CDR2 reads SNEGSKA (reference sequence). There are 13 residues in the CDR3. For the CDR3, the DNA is TGCAGTGCTAGATCGGACAGGGACACTGAAGCTCTCTTT. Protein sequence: CSARSDRDTEALF.

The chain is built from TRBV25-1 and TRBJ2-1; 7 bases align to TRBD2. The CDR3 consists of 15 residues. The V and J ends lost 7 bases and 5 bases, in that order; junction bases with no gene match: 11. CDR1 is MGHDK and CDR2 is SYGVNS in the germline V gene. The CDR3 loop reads CASTPRLAGNNEQFF. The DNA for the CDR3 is TGTGCCAGCACCCCCCGATTAGCGGGCAACAATGAGCAGTTCTTC.

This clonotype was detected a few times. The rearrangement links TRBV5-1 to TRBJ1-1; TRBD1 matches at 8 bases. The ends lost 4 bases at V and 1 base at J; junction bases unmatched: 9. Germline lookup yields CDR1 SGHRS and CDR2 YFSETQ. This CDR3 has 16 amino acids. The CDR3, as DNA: TGCGCCAGCAGCAACGTACAGGGGGGCGCGAACACTGAAGCTTTCTTT. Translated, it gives CASSNVQGGANTEAFF.

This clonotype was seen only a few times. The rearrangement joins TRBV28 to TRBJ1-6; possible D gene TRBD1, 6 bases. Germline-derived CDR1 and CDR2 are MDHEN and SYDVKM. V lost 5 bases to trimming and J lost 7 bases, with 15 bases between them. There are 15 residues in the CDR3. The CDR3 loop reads CASSTAGQRNSPLHF. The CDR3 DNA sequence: TGTGCCAGCAGTACCGCTGGACAGCGAAATTCACCCCTCCACTTT.

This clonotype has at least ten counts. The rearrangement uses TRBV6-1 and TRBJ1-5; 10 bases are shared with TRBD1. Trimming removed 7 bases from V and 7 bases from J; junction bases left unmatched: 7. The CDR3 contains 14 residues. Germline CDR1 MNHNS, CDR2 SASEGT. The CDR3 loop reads CASIMDRGYQPQHF. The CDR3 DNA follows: TGTGCCAGCATCATGGACAGGGGGTACCAGCCCCAGCATTTT.

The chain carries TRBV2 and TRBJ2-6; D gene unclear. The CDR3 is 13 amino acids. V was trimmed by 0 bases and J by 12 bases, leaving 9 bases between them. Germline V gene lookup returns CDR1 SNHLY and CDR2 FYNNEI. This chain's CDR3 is CASSEAHPGVLTF. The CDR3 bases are TGTGCCAGCAGTGAAGCCCACCCGGGCGTCCTGACTTTC.

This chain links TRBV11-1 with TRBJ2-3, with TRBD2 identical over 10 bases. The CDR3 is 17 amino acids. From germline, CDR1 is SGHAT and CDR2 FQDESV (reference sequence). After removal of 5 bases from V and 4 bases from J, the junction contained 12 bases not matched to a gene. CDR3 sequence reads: CASSPRPQREGSDTQYF. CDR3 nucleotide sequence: TGTGCCAGCAGCCCACGACCTCAGCGGGAGGGGTCAGATACGCAGTATTTT.